Each of the 29 T cell receptor beta chains below was sequenced from the same sample in a study of blood T cell repertoires in COVID-19. Repertoires were generated with immunoSEQ multiplex PCR, while TCRdb's copy carries only in-frame clones and drops some. The sample carries fewer than 350,000 clones, approximately 90% recorded once. The sequenced sample was peripheral blood. The source of these receptors is a man aged 40-50 years with acute or convalescent COVID-19.

V is TRBV5-6 and J is TRBJ1-1; D remains unclear. Germline V gene data show CDR1 as SGHDT and CDR2 as YYEEEE. The CDR3 is made up of 12 amino acids. V dropped 0 bases and J dropped 10 bases, with 10 bases sitting between them. The CDR3 sequence: CASSLDPAGAFF. CDR3 sequence (DNA): TGTGCCAGCAGCTTGGACCCTGCGGGAGCTTTCTTT.

The V gene is TRBV9, the J gene TRBJ1-2, with no clear D. V lost 2 bases to trimming and J lost 0 bases, with 8 bases between them. Germline CDR1 reads SGDLS; CDR2 reads YYNGEE. The CDR3 is made up of 14 amino acids. CDR3: CASSVLAANYGYTF. DNA for the CDR3: TGTGCCAGCAGCGTTTTGGCAGCTAACTATGGCTACACCTTC. Complete variable domain (other parts from reference TRBV9 and TRBJ1-2): DSGVTQTPKHLITATGQRVTLRCSPRSGDLSVYWYQQSLDQGLQFLIQYYNGEERAKGNILERFSAQQFPDLHSELNLSSLELGDSALYFCASSVLAANYGYTFGSGTRLTVV.

This rearrangement joins TRBV24-1 to TRBJ2-1, with D tentatively TRBD1 (5 bases). CDR1 is KGHDR and CDR2 is SFDVKD in the germline V gene. The CDR3 spans 14 residues. Trimming took 1 base from V and 7 from J, leaving 10 bases between them. CDR3 in DNA: TGTGCCACCAGTGATTTTAGGGGCAAGAATGAGCAGTTCTTC. It encodes CATSDFRGKNEQFF.

The rearrangement joins TRBV7-6 to TRBJ2-3; the D gene is possibly TRBD2 (6 bases). Trimming shortened V by 5 bases and J by 8 bases, and 23 bases separated the two germline ends. The CDR3 contains 16 residues. Germline assignment: CDR1 SGHVS and CDR2 FNYEAQ. Here the CDR3 DNA reads TGTGCCAGCAGCGCCCGACTAGTGGCTCTCGGGGCTACGCAGTATTTT. Translation gives CASSARLVALGATQYF.

The chain is built from TRBV7-8 and TRBJ2-7; TRBD2 agrees at 8 bases. Trimming at V came to 5 bases and at J to 1 base, leaving 10 bases not matched to a gene. Germline-derived CDR1 and CDR2 are SGHVS and FQNEAQ. There are 16 residues in the CDR3. This CDR3 is CASSPLRSGGSYEQYF. The CDR3 coding sequence is TGTGCCAGCAGCCCGCTAAGGAGCGGGGGTTCCTACGAGCAGTACTTC.

The gene calls are TRBV4-2 and TRBJ2-7, with a weak D call TRBD2 (6 bases). CDR3 size: 15 residues. The germline V gene encodes CDR1 LGHNA and CDR2 YNFKEQ. Trimming took off 5 bases at V and 2 bases at J, with 16 bases between the two ends. The CDR3 region has the DNA TGTGCCAGCAGCTTCCCCGGGACTGCAGCCTACGAGCAGTACTTC. Encoded protein: CASSFPGTAAYEQYF.

This clone was seen once. This sequence joins TRBV24-1 and TRBJ2-2, with D perhaps TRBD2 (5 bases). V was clipped by 6 bases and J by 4 bases, with 14 bases between them. The CDR3 contains 15 residues. In germline, CDR1 is KGHDR, CDR2 SFDVKD. This chain's CDR3 is CATSRGRMLTGELFF. The CDR3 nucleotides read TGTGCCACCAGTCGAGGGCGGATGCTCACCGGGGAGCTGTTTTTT.

This chain connects TRBV5-5 to TRBJ1-1, with D possibly TRBD1 on 6 matching bases. This CDR3 region has 15 residues. CDR1 is SGHKS and CDR2 is YYEKEE in the germline V gene (reference sequence). V lost 1 base to trimming and J lost 0 bases, with 10 bases between them. The CDR3 loop is CASSLPGALNTEAFF. CDR3 coding DNA: TGTGCCAGCAGCTTGCCAGGGGCCCTGAACACTGAAGCTTTCTTT.

The V and J genes are TRBV3-1 (or the pseudogene TRBV3-2) and TRBJ1-2; perhaps TRBD1 as D (5 bases). Germline CDR1 is LGHDT and CDR2 is YNNKEL (reference sequence). The CDR3 spans 11 residues. Trimming removed 3 bases at V and 7 bases at J, with 6 bases between. The CDR3 DNA is TGTGCCAGCAGCCACGACAGTGGCTACACCTTC. Translation: CASSHDSGYTF.

V usage is TRBV24-1 and J usage is TRBJ2-1, with D unresolved. Germline V gene data show CDR1 as KGHDR and CDR2 as SFDVKD. CDR3 length equals 15 residues. Deletions cut 0 bases from V and 5 bases from J, with 10 bases between. The CDR3 loop is CATSDLKTPDNEQFF. The CDR3 nucleotides read TGTGCCACCAGTGATTTGAAAACTCCCGACAATGAGCAGTTCTTC.

The chain has TRBV5-1 and TRBJ2-1, with 10 bases fitting TRBD2. Germline values: CDR1 SGHRS, CDR2 YFSETQ. The CDR3 has 16 amino acids. The J segment lost 4 bases and the V segment lost 0 bases, leaving 4 bases of the junction unmatched. As DNA, the CDR3 is TGCGCCAGCAGCTTGGTAGTAGCGGGGGGTTACAATGAGCAGTTCTTC. It codes for CASSLVVAGGYNEQFF.

The CDR3 DNA follows: TGTGCCAGCAGTGACAGGTGGACTAGCGGCACAGATACGCAGTATTTT. It specifies CASSDRWTSGTDTQYF. This rearrangement joins TRBV6-4 to TRBJ2-3; 9 nucleotides align to TRBD2. J gave up 1 base and V 2 bases, and 4 bases lay outside the gene matches. The length of the CDR3 is 16 residues. Germline V gene data show CDR1 as MRHNA and CDR2 as SNTAGT.

This sequence joins TRBV20-1 and TRBJ1-5; D possibly corresponds to TRBD1 (5 bases). Trimming took 3 bases from V and 4 from J, leaving 13 bases between them. CDR1 is DFQATT, CDR2 SNEGSKA, per germline (reference sequence). This CDR3 has 14 amino acids. Here the CDR3 reads CSASLGRHNQPQHF. Here the CDR3 DNA reads TGCAGTGCTAGTTTGGGGCGCCATAATCAGCCCCAGCATTTT.

The rearrangement links TRBV6-2 or TRBV6-3 to TRBJ2-1; D remains unclear. V was trimmed by 4 bases and J by 8 bases, leaving 6 bases between them. The CDR3 contains 11 residues. Germline V CDR1 and CDR2: MNHEY, SVGEGT. CDR3 protein: CASSWLDEQFF. In DNA form, the CDR3 reads TGTGCCAGCAGTTGGCTGGATGAGCAGTTCTTC.

V and J are TRBV5-1 and TRBJ2-7, with D possibly TRBD1 on 5 matching bases. The CDR3 has 14 amino acids. Per the germline V gene, CDR1 is SGHRS and CDR2 is YFSETQ. Trimming took off 0 bases at V and 7 bases at J, with 14 bases between the two ends. The CDR3 region has the DNA TGCGCCAGCAGCTTGGCCTGGGGCGGCCCGGAGCAGTACTTC. As protein: CASSLAWGGPEQYF.

J is TRBJ1-2 and V is TRBV5-1, with TRBD1 matching 9 bases. The CDR3 spans 16 residues. Germline trimming cut 3 bases from V and 6 bases from J; bases unmatched to any gene: 12. Germline values: CDR1 SGHRS, CDR2 YFSETQ. The CDR3 spells CASSWGQGGENDGYTF. DNA of the CDR3: TGCGCCAGCAGCTGGGGACAGGGAGGTGAGAATGATGGCTACACCTTC.

The V call is TRBV10-3, the J call TRBJ2-3, with TRBD1 identical over 11 bases. CDR3 size: 17 residues. The germline CDR1 and CDR2 sequences are ENHRY and SYGVKD. After removal of 0 bases from V and 4 bases from J, the junction contained 6 bases not matched to a gene. CDR3 sequence: CAISESRTGGTPDTQYF. The CDR3 DNA reads TGTGCCATCAGTGAGTCTCGGACAGGGGGCACCCCAGATACGCAGTATTTT.

The chain recombines TRBV14 with TRBJ1-2, with 7 bases that match TRBD1. V was pared by 1 base and J by 0 bases, with 5 bases of the junction left unmatched. This CDR3 contains 16 residues. The germline CDR1 and CDR2 sequences are SGHDN and FVKESK. CDR3 in DNA: TGTGCCAGCAGCCAAGGAAAGGGGGCCTCTAACTATGGCTACACCTTC. This sequence encodes CASSQGKGASNYGYTF.

The V and J genes are TRBV30 and TRBJ2-2, with D maybe TRBD1 (7 bases). Trimming took off 5 bases at V and 2 bases at J, with 15 bases between the two ends. The germline V gene encodes CDR1 GTSNPN and CDR2 SVGIG (reference sequence). The CDR3 spans 15 residues. In DNA, the CDR3 is TGTGCCTGGGATGTGCGGGACAGAAACACCGGGGAGCTGTTTTTT. Protein sequence: CAWDVRDRNTGELFF.

The genes are TRBV6-5 and TRBJ2-3; D perhaps matches TRBD1 (6 bases). Germline CDR1 and CDR2: MNHEY and SVGAGI. The CDR3 covers 16 residues. The V gene lost 3 bases and the J gene lost 1 base, with 14 bases spanning the gap. The CDR3 protein is CASSYTGFGGTDTQYF. DNA for the CDR3: TGTGCCAGCAGTTATACAGGGTTTGGCGGCACAGATACGCAGTATTTT.

The chain has TRBV30 and TRBJ2-1; 7 bases agree with TRBD1. The CDR3 has 16 residues. V was clipped by 0 bases and J by 7 bases; unmatched bases: 12. The V gene's germline CDR1 is GTSNPN and CDR2 SVGIG (reference sequence). Written as DNA, the CDR3 is TGTGCCTGGAGTGTACTCGGACAGGAATTTAAGAATGAGCAGTTCTTC. Translated: CAWSVLGQEFKNEQFF.

This chain links TRBV29-1 with TRBJ1-2, with 11 bases identical to TRBD1. Germline CDR1 is SQVTM and CDR2 is ANQGSEA. Unmatched junction bases numbered 4, after V lost 7 bases and J lost 3 bases. There are 13 residues in the CDR3. The CDR3 protein is CSASGQGDYGYTF. For the CDR3, the DNA is TGCAGCGCCTCGGGACAGGGGGACTATGGCTACACCTTC.

CDR3 bases: TGTGCCAGCAGTCCTGACGGGGGTAGCAATCAGCCCCAGCATTTT. It encodes CASSPDGGSNQPQHF. The chain recombines TRBV7-2 with TRBJ1-5, with a possible D match to TRBD1 (5 bases). This CDR3 spans 15 amino acids. Deletions cut 6 bases from V and 0 bases from J, with 12 bases between. CDR1 is SGHTA and CDR2 is FQGNSA in the germline V gene.

This chain connects TRBV11-2 to TRBJ1-1; D unresolved. Germline V CDR1 and CDR2: SGHAT, FQNNGV. Trimming stripped 3 bases from V and 0 bases from J, with 8 bases between. The CDR3 is 14 amino acids. The DNA for the CDR3 is TGTGCCAGCAGCTTCCGACACTTGAACACTGAAGCTTTCTTT. Translation gives CASSFRHLNTEAFF.

The V and J genes are TRBV6-5 and TRBJ2-3, with 7 bases that match TRBD1. The germline V gene has CDR1 MNHEY and CDR2 SVGAGI. V lost 2 bases, J lost 6 bases, and 5 bases stayed unmatched. There are 14 residues in the CDR3. The CDR3, as DNA: TGTGCCAGCAGTTACATAGGGGGCAAGGATACGCAGTATTTT. Its protein product is CASSYIGGKDTQYF.

The genes are TRBV2 and TRBJ2-3, with a possible D match to TRBD1 (6 bases). V dropped 4 bases and J dropped 4 bases, with 9 bases sitting between them. The CDR3 loop spans 13 amino acids. CDR1 SNHLY and CDR2 FYNNEI come from the germline V gene. DNA of the CDR3: TGTGCCAGCAGTGCTTACAGGGCAGATACGCAGTATTTT. It codes for CASSAYRADTQYF.

V and J are TRBV12-3 or TRBV12-4 and TRBJ1-5, with D possibly matching TRBD1 (5 bases). CDR3 length: 13 amino acids. V was trimmed by 5 bases and J by 7 bases, leaving 12 bases between them. The CDR3 sequence: CASSQQQVQPQHF. The CDR3 region has the DNA TGTGCCAGCAGTCAACAACAGGTCCAGCCCCAGCATTTT.

A few counts support this clone. The chain uses TRBV7-9 and TRBJ1-2; the match to TRBD1 covers 9 bases. The germline gives CDR1 SEHNR, CDR2 FQNEAQ (reference sequence). The V gene end was trimmed by 0 bases and the J gene end by 8 bases; junction bases not matched to a gene: 7. The CDR3 is 15 residues long. CDR3 DNA sequence: TGTGCCAGCAGCTTAGCGGGCGGGACAGGGCAAGGCTACACCTTC. Its protein product is CASSLAGGTGQGYTF.

This clone was detected once. The chain uses TRBV6-2 or TRBV6-3 and TRBJ2-7; D unresolved. CDR1 MNHEY and CDR2 SVGEGT come from the germline V gene. The CDR3 contains 12 residues. Trimming removed 3 bases from V and 2 bases from J, with 5 bases in between. CDR3 amino acids: CASSYPAYEQYF. In DNA, the CDR3 is TGTGCCAGCAGTTATCCAGCCTACGAGCAGTACTTC.